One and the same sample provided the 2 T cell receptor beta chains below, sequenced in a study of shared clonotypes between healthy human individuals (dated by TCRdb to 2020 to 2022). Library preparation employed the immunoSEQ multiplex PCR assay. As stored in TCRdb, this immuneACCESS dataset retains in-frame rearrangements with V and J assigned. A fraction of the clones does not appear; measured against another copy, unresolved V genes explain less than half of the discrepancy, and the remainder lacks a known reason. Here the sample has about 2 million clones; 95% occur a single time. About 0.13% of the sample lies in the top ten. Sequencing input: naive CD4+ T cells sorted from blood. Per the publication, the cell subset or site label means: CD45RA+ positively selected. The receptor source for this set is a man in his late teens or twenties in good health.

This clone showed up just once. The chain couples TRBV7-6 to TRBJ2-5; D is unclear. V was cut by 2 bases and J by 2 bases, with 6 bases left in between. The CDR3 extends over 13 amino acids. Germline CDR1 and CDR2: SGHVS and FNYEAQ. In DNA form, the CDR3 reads TGTGCCAGCAGCTTACCGAAACAAGAGACCCAGTACTTC. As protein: CASSLPKQETQYF.

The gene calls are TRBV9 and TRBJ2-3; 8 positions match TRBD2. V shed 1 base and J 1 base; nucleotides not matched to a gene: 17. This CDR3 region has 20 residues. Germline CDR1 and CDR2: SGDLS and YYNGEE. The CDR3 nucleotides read TGTGCCAGCAGCGTATCGGGGACCAGGCTAGCGGGCCTGGGCACAGATACGCAGTATTTT. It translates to CASSVSGTRLAGLGTDTQYF.